This is a list of T cell receptor beta chains from one sample in a study of T cells in Graves' hyperthyroidism and ophthalmopathy. TCRdb processed the multiplex PCR reads anew with MiXCR; each CDR3 protein has one entry. The sample lists 210,000 or so distinct CDR3 sequences, approximately 17% occurring once. What was sequenced was blood. The source of these receptors is a man in his fifties with Graves' hyperthyroidism. Both conserved end residues are trimmed from each CDR3.

CDR3 protein | V gene
AWSVLRSGEQY | TRBV30
ASSFRQSNQPQH | TRBV6-2/TRBV6-3
SARGLAGRSDEQF | TRBV20-1
ASSQGTQETQY | TRBV4-3
ASSFRQYNEQF | TRBV28
ASSPGTGLDEKLF | TRBV18
ASTFGTANTGELF | TRBV12-3/TRBV12-4
ASSSRSEGYT | TRBV12-3/TRBV12-4
ATSDIKETQY | TRBV24-1
SAPTRDASSYNEQF | TRBV20-1
ASSLVGQGMYEQY | TRBV5-1
ASKTGTDLLPQH | TRBV2
ASSSGTGGTEAF | TRBV2
ASSSPREGIYEQY | TRBV5-5
ASSLRQGTYEQY | TRBV28
ASTPGSGSPLH | TRBV2
VSSTGTDNSPLH | TRBV12-3/TRBV12-4